This is a list of T cell receptor beta chains from one sample in a study of regulatory T cells in long-lasting Graves disease. TCRdb called the multiplex PCR reads again in MiXCR, with one record for every CDR3 protein. The sample has roughly 360,000 distinct CDR3 sequences; about 23% are singletons. Sample: peripheral blood mononuclear cells (PBMCs), taken when the disease was refractory, from a patient treated with antithyroid drugs. The source of these receptors is a woman aged 40 to 50 with Graves disease. The CDR3 runs from the conserved cysteine through the conserved F or W.

V gene,CDR3 protein
TRBV10-3,CAIRGQVQETQYF
TRBV12-5,CASGHWDSRSGANVLTF
TRBV6-5,CASSYGGSGSPLHF
TRBV28,CASSLPGTGGLYGYTF
TRBV20-1,CSADGGRGPYEQYF
TRBV12-3/TRBV12-4,CASSTAGEGGETQYF
TRBV6-1,CASTTAAGGTEAFF
TRBV28,CASSLDKYSNQPQHF
TRBV3-1,CASSRTSGTAGWTQYF
TRBV27,CASSPLPGLAGGGGYEQYF
TRBV27,CASSYTMKDLSTGELLF
TRBV11-2,CASSSGQSDTQYF
TRBV27,CASSLSLGALSTEAFF
TRBV12-3/TRBV12-4,CASSRARGAYEQYF
TRBV7-9,CASSLDAMGSPLHF
TRBV5-1,CASSFIYYTGELFF
TRBV3-1,CASSPQDRAGTEAFF
TRBV28,CASPGPVAVGTEAFF
TRBV6-2/TRBV6-3,CASSMFGAEQFF
TRBV11-2,CASSKRGGGETQYF
TRBV28,CASSLTTPTGELFF
TRBV20-1,CSAYSGANVLTF
TRBV3-1,CASSHNRYTEASF
TRBV6-2/TRBV6-3,CASSWDLSSYEQYF
TRBV28,CASRQLTVGSLAKNIQYF
TRBV10-3,CAISFRTGPYEQYF
TRBV20-1,CSARVREKLFF